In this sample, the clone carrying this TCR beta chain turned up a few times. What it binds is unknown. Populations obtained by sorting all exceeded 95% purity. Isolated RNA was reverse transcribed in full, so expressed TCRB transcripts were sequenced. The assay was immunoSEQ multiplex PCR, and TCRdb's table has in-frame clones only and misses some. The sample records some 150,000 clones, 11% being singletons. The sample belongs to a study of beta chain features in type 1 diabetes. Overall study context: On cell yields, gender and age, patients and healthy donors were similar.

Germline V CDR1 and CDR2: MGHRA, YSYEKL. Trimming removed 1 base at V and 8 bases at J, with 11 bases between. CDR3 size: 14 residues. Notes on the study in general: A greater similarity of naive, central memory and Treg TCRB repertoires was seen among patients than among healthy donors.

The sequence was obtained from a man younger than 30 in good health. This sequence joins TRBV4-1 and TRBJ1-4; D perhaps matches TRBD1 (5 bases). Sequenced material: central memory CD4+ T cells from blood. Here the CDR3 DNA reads TGCGCCAGCAGCCAAGCAGGGATTAAGGAAAAACTGTTTTTT. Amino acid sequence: CASSQAGIKEKLFF.